A single sample is the source of the 29 T cell receptor beta chains below, sequenced in a study of blood T cell repertoires in COVID-19. Libraries were prepared by immunoSEQ multiplex PCR; TCRdb keeps only in-frame clonotypes and omits some of them. Of about 220,000 clones in the sample, around three quarters are singletons; the top ten hold 5.5% to 8.5%. Sequencing input: peripheral blood. The receptors originated from a woman in her sixties or seventies with acute or convalescent COVID-19.

In this sample, this clone turned up a few times. The chain uses TRBV6-5 and TRBJ1-2, with TRBD1 identical over 9 bases. CDR3 length equals 14 residues. Unmatched junction bases numbered 10, after V lost 6 bases and J lost 8 bases. In germline, CDR1 is MNHEY, CDR2 SVGAGI. As DNA, the CDR3 is TGTGCCAGCAGGGGGACAGGGTCGATGGGCGGCTACACCTTC. Translated: CASRGTGSMGGYTF.

This chain links TRBV11-2 with TRBJ1-4, with TRBD1 as a possible D gene (6 bases). The CDR3 spans 15 residues. CDR1 SGHAT and CDR2 FQNNGV come from the germline V gene. V was pared by 5 bases and J by 5 bases, with 15 bases between. The CDR3 DNA sequence: TGTGCCAGCAGCACTGGACAGCTAACAAATGAAAAACTGTTTTTT. It codes for CASSTGQLTNEKLFF.

The gene calls are TRBV27 and TRBJ2-3, with D possibly matching TRBD1 (5 bases). This CDR3 is built from 14 residues. V lost 7 bases and J lost 2, with 13 bases in between. Germline values: CDR1 MNHEY, CDR2 SMNVEV (reference sequence). This CDR3 reads CASNGQGFTDTQYF. The CDR3 region has the DNA TGTGCCAGCAACGGCCAGGGTTTCACAGATACGCAGTATTTT.

The rearrangement links TRBV24-1 to TRBJ2-3; 8 positions agree with TRBD1. Germline assignment: CDR1 KGHDR and CDR2 SFDVKD. Losses at the gene ends were 9 bases for V and 5 bases for J; bases not matched to a gene: 9. CDR3 length: 14 amino acids. CDR3 bases: TGTGCCACCGGAGGGAGACAGGGGAAAGATACGCAGTATTTT. Amino acid sequence: CATGGRQGKDTQYF.

V and J are TRBV30 and TRBJ2-3; a weak D match, TRBD1 (5 bases). With 3 bases removed from V and 3 bases from J, the gap between germline ends came to 13 bases. This CDR3 is 14 amino acids long. Germline lookup yields CDR1 GTSNPN and CDR2 SVGIG (reference sequence). CDR3 bases: TGTGCCTGGAGCCAATTGACAGCGACAGATACGCAGTATTTT. This codes for CAWSQLTATDTQYF.

CDR3 sequence: CASSLVDSGYEQYF. CDR3 nucleotides: TGTGCCAGCAGCCTCGTGGACAGTGGCTACGAGCAGTACTTC. The gene calls are TRBV7-9 and TRBJ2-7; D is perhaps TRBD1 (6 bases). The CDR3 runs to 14 residues. CDR1 and CDR2 (germline): SEHNR, FQNEAQ (reference sequence). Deletions cut 5 bases from V and 3 bases from J, with 14 bases between.

This chain joins TRBV29-1 and TRBJ1-2, with a tentative D call TRBD1 (5 bases). V shed 0 bases and J shed 8 bases, with 16 bases lying between them. Germline CDR1 and CDR2: SQVTM and ANQGSEA. This CDR3 contains 14 residues. The CDR3 is CSVEETGRARGYTF. CDR3 DNA sequence: TGCAGCGTTGAAGAAACGGGCAGGGCGAGAGGCTACACCTTC. Looking up the rest from reference TRBV29-1 and TRBJ1-2 gives the full variable domain: SAVISQKPSRDICQRGTSLTIQCQVDSQVTMMFWYRQQPGQSLTLIATANQGSEATYESGFVIDKFPISRPNLTFSTLTVSNMSPEDSSIYLCSVEETGRARGYTFGSGTRLTVV.

This rearrangement joins TRBV15 to TRBJ1-5; D not certain. CDR3 length equals 12 residues. V dropped 3 bases and J dropped 9 bases, with 9 bases sitting between them. From germline, CDR1 is LNHNV and CDR2 YYDKDF (reference sequence). CDR3 bases: TGTGCCACCAGCAGGGCAGGTGGGCCCCAGCATTTT. Its translation: CATSRAGGPQHF. Drawing the rest from reference TRBV15 and TRBJ1-5, the complete variable domain is DAMVIQNPRYQVTQFGKPVTLSCSQTLNHNVMYWYQQKSSQAPKLLFHYYDKDFNNEADTPDNFQSRRPNTSFCFLDIRSPGLGDTAMYLCATSRAGGPQHFGDGTRLSIL.

The chain is built from TRBV6-2 or TRBV6-3 and TRBJ2-7; 9 bases are a match to TRBD2. The CDR3 is made up of 15 amino acids. Germline assignment: CDR1 MNHEY and CDR2 SVGEGT. The V gene end was trimmed by 2 bases and the J gene end by 5 bases; junction bases not matched to a gene: 7. This chain's CDR3 is CASSYGGTSPHEQYF. The CDR3 DNA reads TGTGCCAGCAGTTACGGCGGGACTAGCCCCCACGAGCAGTACTTC.

V usage is TRBV30 and J usage is TRBJ1-6, with TRBD1 matching 7 bases. The CDR3 has 16 amino acids. J was trimmed by 4 bases and V by 7 bases; bases with no gene match: 13. Germline CDR1 and CDR2: GTSNPN and SVGIG (reference sequence). CDR3 loop: CAYSTGESLYNSPLHF. The CDR3, as DNA: TGTGCCTATTCAACAGGGGAGAGCCTTTATAATTCACCCCTCCACTTT.

The chain employs TRBV13 and TRBJ2-3, with D possibly being TRBD1 (6 bases). The CDR3 contains 18 residues. Germline V gives CDR1 PRHDT, CDR2 FYEKMQ (reference sequence). The V and J ends lost 2 bases and 7 bases respectively, with 25 bases between them. The CDR3 loop reads CASSLSRVSTRGRNTQYF. The CDR3 nucleotides are TGTGCCAGCAGCTTATCAAGGGTATCTACTAGGGGGAGAAATACGCAGTATTTT.

This clone turned up a few times. The chain is built from TRBV11-2 and TRBJ1-2, with D uncertain. This CDR3 has 13 amino acids. V was pared by 5 bases and J by 8 bases, with 15 bases between. Germline loops: CDR1 SGHAT, CDR2 FQNNGV. In DNA form, the CDR3 reads TGTGCCAGCAGCCTTACTGCTGATGCGGGCTACACCTTC. The encoded protein is CASSLTADAGYTF.

The table lists this clone with a few counts. The V gene is TRBV13, the J gene TRBJ2-1; 7 positions match TRBD2. Germline values: CDR1 PRHDT, CDR2 FYEKMQ (reference sequence). After removal of 3 bases from V and 5 bases from J, the junction contained 4 bases not matched to a gene. The CDR3 consists of 14 residues. In nucleotides, the CDR3 is TGTGCCAGCAGCTTCGGGACTATAAACAATGAGCAGTTCTTC. This codes for CASSFGTINNEQFF.

CDR3 region: CASRHREVGEKLFF. The CDR3, as DNA: TGTGCCAGCAGACATAGGGAGGTTGGTGAAAAACTGTTTTTT. V and J are TRBV27 and TRBJ1-4, with D unclear. The V and J ends lost 6 bases and 7 bases respectively, with 15 bases between them. This CDR3 region has 14 residues. Germline lookup yields CDR1 MNHEY and CDR2 SMNVEV (reference sequence).

Here the CDR3 DNA reads TGTGCCAGCAGAAATAGCGGTGACAGCACAGATACGCAGTATTTT. Amino acid sequence: CASRNSGDSTDTQYF. The chain is built from TRBV6-4 and TRBJ2-3; perhaps TRBD2 as D (6 bases). The CDR3 is 15 residues long. The germline V and J ends were trimmed by 6 bases and 0 bases, with 13 bases remaining between them. Looked up from germline, CDR1 is MRHNA and CDR2 is SNTAGT.

For the CDR3, the DNA is TGTGCCAGCAGCCCGACGGACATTATCGAGCAGTTCTTC. Its protein product is CASSPTDIIEQFF. V is TRBV28 and J is TRBJ2-1; D possibly corresponds to TRBD1 (5 bases). This CDR3 region has 13 residues. Per the germline V gene, CDR1 is MDHEN and CDR2 is SYDVKM. Trimming took off 6 bases at V and 10 bases at J, with 16 bases between the two ends.

CDR3 residues: CASSPYTGELFF. CDR3 coding DNA: TGCGCCAGCAGCCCATACACCGGGGAGCTGTTTTTT. The chain links TRBV4-1 to TRBJ2-2; D not resolved. CDR3 size: 12 residues. Trimming removed 4 bases from V and 3 bases from J, with 3 bases in between. CDR1 is MGHRA, CDR2 YSYEKL, per germline.

The chain is built from TRBV5-4 and TRBJ1-4; no reliable D call. V lost 4 bases and J 5 bases, leaving 12 bases between the germline ends. Germline-derived CDR1 and CDR2 are SGHNT and YYREEE (reference sequence). This CDR3 is built from 14 residues. This CDR3 reads CASSLQAENEKLFF. Written as DNA, the CDR3 is TGTGCCAGCAGCCTCCAGGCAGAAAATGAAAAACTGTTTTTT.

The chain uses TRBV10-2 and TRBJ1-6; perhaps TRBD1 as D (5 bases). Germline V lookup: CDR1 WSHSY, CDR2 SAAADI. This CDR3 is 16 amino acids long. With 7 bases removed from V and 1 base from J, the gap between germline ends came to 14 bases. This chain's CDR3 is CASMQGLRSYNSPLHF. CDR3 DNA sequence: TGCGCCAGCATGCAGGGTTTGCGGTCCTATAATTCACCCCTCCACTTT.

CDR3: CASSQEWDRGSGANVLTF. CDR3 bases: TGTGCCAGCAGCCAAGAATGGGACAGGGGATCTGGGGCCAACGTCCTGACTTTC. The chain has TRBV3-1 (or the pseudogene TRBV3-2) and TRBJ2-6; TRBD1 matches at 10 bases. V was clipped by 0 bases and J by 1 base; unmatched bases: 3. This CDR3 region has 18 residues. The V gene's germline CDR1 is LGHDT and CDR2 YNNKEL (reference sequence).

This chain connects TRBV30 to TRBJ1-2; TRBD1 might be the D (5 bases). V was cut by 4 bases and J by 8 bases, with 20 bases left in between. The CDR3 is 14 residues long. Germline-derived CDR1 and CDR2 are GTSNPN and SVGIG (reference sequence). For the CDR3, the DNA is TGTGCCTGGACGCGGACAAGGGCCGCCGGAGGCTACACCTTC. Protein sequence: CAWTRTRAAGGYTF.

This clone was observed once. The V gene is TRBV27, the J gene TRBJ2-1, with a weak D call TRBD2 (6 bases). In germline, CDR1 is MNHEY, CDR2 SMNVEV (reference sequence). The CDR3 has 15 residues. Trimming removed 0 bases from V and 6 bases from J, with 12 bases in between. This CDR3 reads CASSLSGGYGNEQFF. CDR3 coding DNA: TGTGCCAGCAGTTTATCGGGGGGTTACGGCAATGAGCAGTTCTTC.

A single count supports this clone. The chain has TRBV5-1 and TRBJ2-7, with 7 bases fitting TRBD2. CDR1 is SGHRS, CDR2 YFSETQ, per germline. Trimming at V came to 1 base and at J to 2 bases, leaving 3 bases not matched to a gene. The CDR3 is 14 amino acids. This CDR3 reads CASSLTAGAYEQYV. The CDR3 DNA is TGCGCCAGCAGCTTGACCGCGGGGGCCTACGAGCAGTACGTC.

The rearrangement uses TRBV10-1 and TRBJ2-7; tentative D call: TRBD2 (6 bases). Germline CDR1 WNHNN, CDR2 SYGVQD (reference sequence). This CDR3 comprises 15 residues. Trimming shortened V by 3 bases and J by 0 bases, and 12 bases separated the two germline ends. CDR3 protein: CASSEAVGGSYEQYF. The CDR3 nucleotides read TGCGCCAGCAGTGAAGCCGTGGGGGGCTCCTACGAGCAGTACTTC.

The rearrangement joins TRBV12-3 or TRBV12-4 to TRBJ2-7, with D possibly TRBD1 on 6 matching bases. CDR3 length equals 13 residues. Trimming took off 5 bases at V and 1 base at J, with 9 bases between the two ends. In nucleotides, the CDR3 is TGTGCCAGCAGTCTTACAGGGTCCTACGAGCAGTACTTC. Translation: CASSLTGSYEQYF.

This chain joins TRBV27 and TRBJ2-1, with D possibly TRBD1 on 5 matching bases. V lost 4 bases and J 0 bases, leaving 10 bases between the germline ends. The CDR3 has 15 amino acids. Germline lookup yields CDR1 MNHEY and CDR2 SMNVEV (reference sequence). Here the CDR3 reads CASSSRQFSYNEQFF. As DNA, the CDR3 is TGTGCCAGCAGTTCACGACAGTTCTCCTACAATGAGCAGTTCTTC.

V gene TRBV2 combines with J gene TRBJ2-5; 7 bases fit TRBD2. CDR1 SNHLY and CDR2 FYNNEI come from the germline V gene. Trimming cost V 5 bases and J 3 bases; bases outside gene matches: 3. CDR3 size: 13 residues. The CDR3 here is CASSLAAKETQYF. The DNA of the CDR3 is TGTGCCAGCAGTCTAGCGGCCAAAGAGACCCAGTACTTC.

This chain uses TRBV5-1 with TRBJ1-2, with 10 positions matching TRBD1. Trimming cost V 4 bases and J 5 bases; bases outside gene matches: 14. The CDR3 runs 17 residues. Looked up from germline, CDR1 is SGHRS and CDR2 is YFSETQ. The CDR3 loop reads CASSGTGEVLSVYGYTF. For the CDR3, the DNA is TGCGCCAGCAGCGGGACAGGGGAGGTTTTAAGCGTGTATGGCTACACCTTC.

V gene TRBV7-2 combines with J gene TRBJ2-4, with 7 bases identical to TRBD1. CDR3 length: 15 amino acids. V trimming: 2 bases; J trimming: 6 bases; junction bases outside the gene matches: 7. CDR1 and CDR2 from the germline V gene are SGHTA and FQGNSA. The CDR3 here is CASSLNRGRGNIQYF. DNA for the CDR3: TGTGCCAGCAGCTTAAACAGGGGAAGGGGAAACATTCAGTACTTC.